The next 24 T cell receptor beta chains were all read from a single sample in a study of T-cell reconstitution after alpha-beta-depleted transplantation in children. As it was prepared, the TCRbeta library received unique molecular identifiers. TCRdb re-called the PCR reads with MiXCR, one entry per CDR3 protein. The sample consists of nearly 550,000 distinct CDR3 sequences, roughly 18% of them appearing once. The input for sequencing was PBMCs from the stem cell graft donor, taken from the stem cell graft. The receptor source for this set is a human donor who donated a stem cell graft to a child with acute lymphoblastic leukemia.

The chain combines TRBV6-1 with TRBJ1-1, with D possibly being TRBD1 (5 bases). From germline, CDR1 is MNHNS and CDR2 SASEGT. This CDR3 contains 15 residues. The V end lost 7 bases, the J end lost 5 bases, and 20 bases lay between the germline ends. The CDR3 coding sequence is TGTGCCAGCATCCTCTCGACAGCTCGAACAACTGAAGCTTTCTTT. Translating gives CASILSTARTTEAFF.

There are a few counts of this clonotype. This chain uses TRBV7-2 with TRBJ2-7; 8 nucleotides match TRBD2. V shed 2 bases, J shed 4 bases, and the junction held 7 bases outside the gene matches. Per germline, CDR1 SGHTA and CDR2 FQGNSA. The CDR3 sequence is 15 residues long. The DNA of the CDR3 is TGTGCCAGCAGCTTACCCCTAGCGGGTAGATACGAGCAGTACTTC. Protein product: CASSLPLAGRYEQYF. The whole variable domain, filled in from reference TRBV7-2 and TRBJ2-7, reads GAGVSQSPSNKVTEKGKDVELRCDPISGHTALYWYRQSLGQGLEFLIYFQGNSAPDKSGLPSDRFSAERTGGSVSTLTIQRTQQEDSAVYLCASSLPLAGRYEQYFGPGTRLTVT.

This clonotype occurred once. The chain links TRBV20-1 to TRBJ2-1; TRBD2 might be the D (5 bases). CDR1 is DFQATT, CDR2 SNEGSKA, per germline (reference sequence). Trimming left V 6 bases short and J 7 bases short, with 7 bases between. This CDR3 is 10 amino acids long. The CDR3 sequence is CSARRNEQFF. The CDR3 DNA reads TGCAGTGCCCGGAGGAATGAGCAGTTCTTC.

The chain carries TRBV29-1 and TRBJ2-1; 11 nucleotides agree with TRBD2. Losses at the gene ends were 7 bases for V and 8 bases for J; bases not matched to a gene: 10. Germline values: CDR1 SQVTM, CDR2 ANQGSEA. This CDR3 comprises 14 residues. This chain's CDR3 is CSAFRLAGFDEQFF. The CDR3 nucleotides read TGCAGCGCCTTCCGACTAGCGGGATTCGATGAGCAGTTCTTC.

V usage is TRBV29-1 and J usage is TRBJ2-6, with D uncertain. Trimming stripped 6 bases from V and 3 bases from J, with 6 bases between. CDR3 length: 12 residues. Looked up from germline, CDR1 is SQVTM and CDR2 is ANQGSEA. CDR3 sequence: CSVGDGANVLTF. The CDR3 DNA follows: TGCAGCGTCGGAGATGGGGCCAACGTCCTGACTTTC.

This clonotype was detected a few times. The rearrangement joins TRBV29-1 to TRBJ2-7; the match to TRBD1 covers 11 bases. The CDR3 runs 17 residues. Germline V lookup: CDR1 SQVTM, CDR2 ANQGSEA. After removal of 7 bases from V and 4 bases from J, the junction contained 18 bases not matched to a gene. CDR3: CSAEGKPKGTGGYEQYF. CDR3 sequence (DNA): TGCAGCGCCGAAGGGAAACCGAAGGGGACAGGGGGGTACGAGCAGTACTTC.

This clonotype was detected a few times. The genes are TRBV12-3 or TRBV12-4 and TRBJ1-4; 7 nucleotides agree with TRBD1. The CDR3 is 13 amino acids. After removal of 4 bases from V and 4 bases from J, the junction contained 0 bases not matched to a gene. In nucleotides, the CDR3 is TGTGCCAGCAGTTGGGACAGTAATGAAAAACTGTTTTTT. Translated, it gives CASSWDSNEKLFF.

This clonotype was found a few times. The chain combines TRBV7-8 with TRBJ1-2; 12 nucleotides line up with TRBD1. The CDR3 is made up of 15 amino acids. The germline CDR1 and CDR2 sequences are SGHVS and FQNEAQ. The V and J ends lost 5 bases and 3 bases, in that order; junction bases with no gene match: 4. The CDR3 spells CASSPGQGADYGYTF. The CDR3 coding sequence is TGTGCCAGCAGCCCGGGACAGGGGGCCGACTATGGCTACACCTTC.

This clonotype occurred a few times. The CDR3 spells CSARDRSGPALTYNEQFF. The CDR3 bases are TGCAGTGCTAGAGATAGATCCGGCCCTGCTCTCACCTACAATGAGCAGTTCTTC. This chain uses TRBV20-1 with TRBJ2-1; D gene uncertain. This CDR3 region has 18 residues. The germline gives CDR1 DFQATT, CDR2 SNEGSKA (reference sequence). Trimming left V 0 bases short and J 2 bases short, with 20 bases between.

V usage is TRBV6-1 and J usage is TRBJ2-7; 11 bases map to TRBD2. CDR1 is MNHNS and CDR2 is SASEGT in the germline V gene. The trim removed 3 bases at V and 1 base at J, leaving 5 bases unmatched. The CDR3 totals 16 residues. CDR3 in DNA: TGTGCCAGCAGTGATCTTTGGACTAGCGGGTCCTACGAGCAGTACTTC. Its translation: CASSDLWTSGSYEQYF.

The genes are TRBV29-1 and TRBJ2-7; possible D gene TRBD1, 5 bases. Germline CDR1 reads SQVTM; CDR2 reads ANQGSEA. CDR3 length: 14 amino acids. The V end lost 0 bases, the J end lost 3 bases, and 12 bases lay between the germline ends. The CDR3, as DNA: TGCAGCGTTGAAGAGGTTGGGGCCCACTACGAGCAGTACTTC. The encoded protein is CSVEEVGAHYEQYF.

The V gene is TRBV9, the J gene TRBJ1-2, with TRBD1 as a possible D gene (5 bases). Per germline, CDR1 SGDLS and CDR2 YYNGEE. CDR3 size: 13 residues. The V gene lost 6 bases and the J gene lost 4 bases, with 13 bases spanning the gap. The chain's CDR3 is CASTGLGVYGYTF. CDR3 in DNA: TGTGCCAGCACGGGATTGGGGGTCTATGGCTACACCTTC.

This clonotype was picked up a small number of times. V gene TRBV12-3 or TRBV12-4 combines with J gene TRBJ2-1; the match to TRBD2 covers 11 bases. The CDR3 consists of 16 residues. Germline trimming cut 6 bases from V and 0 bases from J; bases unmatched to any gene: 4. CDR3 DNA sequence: TGTGCCAGCAGGCCGGGACTAGCGGTCTCCTACAATGAGCAGTTCTTC. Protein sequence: CASRPGLAVSYNEQFF.

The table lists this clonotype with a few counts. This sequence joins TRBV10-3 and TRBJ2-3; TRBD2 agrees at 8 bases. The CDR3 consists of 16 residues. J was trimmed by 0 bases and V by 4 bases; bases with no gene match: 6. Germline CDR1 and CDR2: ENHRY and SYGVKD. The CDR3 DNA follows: TGTGCCATCAGTGGGTTTAGCGGGACTAGCACAGATACGCAGTATTTT. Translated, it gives CAISGFSGTSTDTQYF.

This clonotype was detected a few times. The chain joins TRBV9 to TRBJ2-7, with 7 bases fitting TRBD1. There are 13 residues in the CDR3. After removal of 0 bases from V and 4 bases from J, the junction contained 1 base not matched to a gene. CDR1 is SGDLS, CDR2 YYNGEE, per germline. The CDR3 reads CASSVEGAYEQYF. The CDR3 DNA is TGTGCCAGCAGCGTAGAGGGGGCATACGAGCAGTACTTC. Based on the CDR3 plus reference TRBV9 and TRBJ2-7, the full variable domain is DSGVTQTPKHLITATGQRVTLRCSPRSGDLSVYWYQQSLDQGLQFLIQYYNGEERAKGNILERFSAQQFPDLHSELNLSSLELGDSALYFCASSVEGAYEQYFGPGTRLTVT.

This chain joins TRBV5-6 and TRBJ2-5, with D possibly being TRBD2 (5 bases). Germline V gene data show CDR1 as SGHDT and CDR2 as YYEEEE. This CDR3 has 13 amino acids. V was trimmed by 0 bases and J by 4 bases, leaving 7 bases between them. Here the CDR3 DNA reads TGTGCCAGCAGCTTGGGGCGGGTAGAGACCCAGTACTTC. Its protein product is CASSLGRVETQYF.

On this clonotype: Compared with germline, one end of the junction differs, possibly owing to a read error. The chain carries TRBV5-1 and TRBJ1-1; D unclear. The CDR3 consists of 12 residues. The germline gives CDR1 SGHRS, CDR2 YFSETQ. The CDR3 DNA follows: TGCGCCGGCAGCTTGGTGAACACTGAAGCTTTCTTT. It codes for CAGSLVNTEAFF. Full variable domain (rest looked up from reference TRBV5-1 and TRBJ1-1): KAGVTQTPRYLIKTRGQQVTLSCSPISGHRSVSWYQQTPGQGLQFLFEYFSETQRNKGNFPGRFSGRQFSNSRSEMNVSTLELGDSALYLCAGSLVNTEAFFGQGTRLTVV.

In nucleotides, the CDR3 is TGTGCCAGCAGTCTACTCAGCGGGCACTCCTACAATGAGCAGTTCTTC. This sequence encodes CASSLLSGHSYNEQFF. The chain joins TRBV5-6 to TRBJ2-1, with D maybe TRBD2 (6 bases). V shed 5 bases and J shed 0 bases, with 15 bases lying between them. Germline CDR1 reads SGHDT; CDR2 reads YYEEEE. The CDR3 loop spans 16 amino acids.

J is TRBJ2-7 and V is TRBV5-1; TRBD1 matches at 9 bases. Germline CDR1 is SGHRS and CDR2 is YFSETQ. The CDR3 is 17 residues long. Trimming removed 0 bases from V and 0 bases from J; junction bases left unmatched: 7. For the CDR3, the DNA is TGCGCCAGCAGCTTGGAGAGGACAGGGGCGAGCTCCTACGAGCAGTACTTC. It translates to CASSLERTGASSYEQYF. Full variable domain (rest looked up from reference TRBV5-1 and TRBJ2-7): KAGVTQTPRYLIKTRGQQVTLSCSPISGHRSVSWYQQTPGQGLQFLFEYFSETQRNKGNFPGRFSGRQFSNSRSEMNVSTLELGDSALYLCASSLERTGASSYEQYFGPGTRLTVT.

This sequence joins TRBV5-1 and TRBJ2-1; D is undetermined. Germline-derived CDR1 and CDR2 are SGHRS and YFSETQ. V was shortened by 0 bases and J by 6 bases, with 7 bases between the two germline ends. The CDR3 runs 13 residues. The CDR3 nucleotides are TGCGCCAGCAGCTTGGAGGCGGCCAATGAGCAGTTCTTC. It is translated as CASSLEAANEQFF.

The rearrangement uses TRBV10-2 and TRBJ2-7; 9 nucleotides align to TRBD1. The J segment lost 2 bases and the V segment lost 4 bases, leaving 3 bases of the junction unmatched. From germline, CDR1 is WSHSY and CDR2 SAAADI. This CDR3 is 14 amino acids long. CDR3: CASSGTGAAYEQYF. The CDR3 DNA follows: TGCGCCAGCAGTGGGACAGGGGCGGCCTACGAGCAGTACTTC.

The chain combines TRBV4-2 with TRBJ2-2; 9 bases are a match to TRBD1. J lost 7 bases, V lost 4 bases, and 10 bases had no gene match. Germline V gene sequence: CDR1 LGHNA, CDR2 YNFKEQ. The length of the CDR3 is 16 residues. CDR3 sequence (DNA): TGTGCCAGCAGCCTAGACCGGACAGGGGTGGTCGGGGAGCTGTTTTTT. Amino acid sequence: CASSLDRTGVVGELFF.

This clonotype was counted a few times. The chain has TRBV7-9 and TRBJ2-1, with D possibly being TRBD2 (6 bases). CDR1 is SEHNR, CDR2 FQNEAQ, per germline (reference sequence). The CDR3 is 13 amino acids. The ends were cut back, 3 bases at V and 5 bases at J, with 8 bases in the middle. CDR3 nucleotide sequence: TGTGCCAGCAGCTTCCGACTAGACAATGAGCAGTTCTTC. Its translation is CASSFRLDNEQFF.

Here the CDR3 reads CASKHVGRVRTDTQYF. DNA of the CDR3: TGCGCCAGCAAACACGTGGGGCGGGTACGCACAGATACGCAGTATTTT. This chain links TRBV4-1 with TRBJ2-3, with D perhaps matching TRBD1 or TRBD2 (5 bases each). The CDR3 totals 16 residues. The germline CDR1 and CDR2 sequences are MGHRA and YSYEKL. With 7 bases removed from V and 1 base from J, the gap between germline ends came to 18 bases.